This entry features one T cell receptor (beta chain) sequence. This clone was recorded a few times. The antigen it recognizes is unknown. No base qualities exist here, and no much larger clone lies one base off it. Other DNA sequences in the same sample also yield this CDR3. The sample is drawn from a study of shared clonotypes between healthy human individuals (dated by TCRdb to about 2020). The study in broad terms: Three men and a couple of women, aged 18 to 49 years, made up the cohort. Per donor, leukapheresis produced somewhere between about 0.8 and 9 billion PBMCs. To estimate repertoire size and how much clonotype sharing occurs between individuals, the study deeply sequenced the blood TCR repertoires of five or six healthy adults. To increase sequencing depth and limit assay-specific biases, different laboratories used diverse techniques to prepare libraries and sequence TCR repertoires. For each donor, CD4 naive and CD4 memory were each given three plates, CD8 naive was given two plates, and CD8 memory was given one plate. What the authors observed across the whole study: Pairwise subsampling indicated that sequencing depth was expected to affect the degree of clonotype sharing among donors. Sampling was restricted to blood, and TCR repertoires in tissue are likely to differ from TCR repertoires in blood. Sharing across a few donors was observed for roughly 5.4% of naive CD4, about 4% of naive CD8, over 2% of memory CD4, and roughly 0.4% of memory CD8 clonotypes. Compared with non-shared clonotypes, the clonotypes found in all four sorted-subset donors had higher generation probabilities. Because the study included a small number of donors, the genetic and exposure-history diversity represented was limited. Naive subsets generally had larger estimated clonotype richness than memory subsets did. Rarefaction of sorted-subset datasets indicated incomplete sequencing despite the large sequencing depth.

The donors were healthy, HIV-negative adults who had no recently reported acute infections or vaccinations. Every donor was a Caucasian adult living in Nashville, Tennessee, USA. CD4+ T cells were enriched by magnetic negative selection; naive cells were then positively selected on CD45RA, and the negative fraction formed the memory subset. Blood was obtained by leukapheresis, after which PBMCs were separated by Ficoll-Histopaque density gradient centrifugation and cryopreserved in liquid nitrogen vapor phase. Analytical flow cytometry was used to check the purity and quantity of each magnetically sorted T cell population. Genomic DNA was isolated from each sorted fraction and quantified by UV absorbance on a Nanodrop 2000c. From the cysteine through the phenylalanine, the CDR3 covers 12 amino acids. The CDR3 DNA has 36 bases and is translated from base 1. CDR1 and CDR2 are read off the germline V gene as SQVTM and ANQGSEA. V and J are trimmed by 6 bases and 5 bases, and the gene matches miss 6 bases of the junction.

Using the deep immunoSEQ assay, multiplex PCR amplified TCR CDR3 regions from genomic DNA. Extracted genomic DNA from each cell subset was distributed evenly across all wells of several immunoSEQ 96-well plates, and each plate was treated as a replicate. Each replicate PCR for sorted subsets received about 200 ng genomic DNA, equal to tens of thousands of T cell genomes. The purified libraries were quantified using a Qubit 3.0 fluorometer, sized with a Bioanalyzer 2100, and then quantified again using the KAPA Library Quantification kit. Every immunoSEQ 96-well plate was sequenced on a dedicated single-read 150-cycle Illumina NextSeq 550 flow cell. In the paper's pipeline: Because the immunoSEQ output held only junctional sequences and lacked quality scores, the filtering could not match the filtering applied to full-length reads. Sequences were annotated with PyIR, a Python wrapper for IgBLAST v1.9, and V/J genes and CDR3 were assigned using IMGT germline references. Reads with weak V/J assignments (E-value above 1e-6), missing CDR3, stop codons, out-of-frame junctions, or ambiguous translated residues were removed. V3J clonotypes were defined as sequences sharing an identical inferred V gene, J gene, and CDR3 amino acid sequence. Percentage overlap between repertoires was computed as shared unique clonotypes divided by the size of the smaller repertoire. Richness of each repertoire was evaluated using RTK rarefaction, the Chao1 estimator, and Recon v2.1 estimates of unobserved clonotypes. Generation probabilities were computed with OLGA for all TCRbeta clonotypes obtained by the gDNA method from four donors. TCRdb mirrors the immuneACCESS table, restricted to in-frame sequences. Some clones are absent from its copies; in checked studies, under half trace to an unresolved V gene, and the reason for the others is unknown. V, J and clone size reflect that table, while D and trimming were determined from the DNA. The sample table lists 950,000 to 1,200,000 clones, 60% to 85% of them with a count of one. 0.7% to 0.95% of the sample lies in the top ten.

This receptor was identified in a man aged 18 to 30 in good health. Some clones in this sample may be carry-over from other donors' samples. Here the chain combines TRBV29-1 and TRBJ2-7; 8 bases in the junction line up with TRBD1. Sequenced: memory CD4+ T cells from PBMCs. The cell subset or site label on this specimen signifies: CD45RA-negative fraction. At the DNA level, the sequence is TGCAGCGTAGACAGGGGCAGGGACGAGCAGTACTTC. Translation gives CSVDRGRDEQYF.